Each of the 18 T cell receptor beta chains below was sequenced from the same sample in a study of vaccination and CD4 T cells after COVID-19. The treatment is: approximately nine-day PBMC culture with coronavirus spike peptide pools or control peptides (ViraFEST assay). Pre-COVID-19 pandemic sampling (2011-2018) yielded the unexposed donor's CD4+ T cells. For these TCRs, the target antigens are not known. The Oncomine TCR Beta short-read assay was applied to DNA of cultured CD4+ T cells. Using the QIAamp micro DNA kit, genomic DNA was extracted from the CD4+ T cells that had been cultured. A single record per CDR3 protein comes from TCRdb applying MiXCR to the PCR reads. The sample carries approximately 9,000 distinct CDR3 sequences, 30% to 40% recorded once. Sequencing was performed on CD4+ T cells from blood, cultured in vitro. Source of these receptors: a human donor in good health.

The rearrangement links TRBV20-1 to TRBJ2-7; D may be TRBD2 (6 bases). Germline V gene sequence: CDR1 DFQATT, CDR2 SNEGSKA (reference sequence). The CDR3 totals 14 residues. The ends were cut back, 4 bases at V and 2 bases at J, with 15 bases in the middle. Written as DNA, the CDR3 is TGCAGTGCTATTCCCGGGACTTCTACCTACGAGCAGTACTTC. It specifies CSAIPGTSTYEQYF.

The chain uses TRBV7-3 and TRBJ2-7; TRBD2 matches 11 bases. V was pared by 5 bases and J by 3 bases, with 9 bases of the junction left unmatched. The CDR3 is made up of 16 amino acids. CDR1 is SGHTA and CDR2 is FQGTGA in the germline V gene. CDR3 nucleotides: TGTGCCAGCAGCATAGACGGGACTAGCGGTGGCTACGAGCAGTACTTC. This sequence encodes CASSIDGTSGGYEQYF.

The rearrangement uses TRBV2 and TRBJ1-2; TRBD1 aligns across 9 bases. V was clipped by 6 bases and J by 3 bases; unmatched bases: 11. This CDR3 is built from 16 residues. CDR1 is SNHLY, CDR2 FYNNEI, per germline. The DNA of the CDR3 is TGTGCCAGCAGGCCAACTAAACAGGGGGCGGACTATGGCTACACCTTC. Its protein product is CASRPTKQGADYGYTF.

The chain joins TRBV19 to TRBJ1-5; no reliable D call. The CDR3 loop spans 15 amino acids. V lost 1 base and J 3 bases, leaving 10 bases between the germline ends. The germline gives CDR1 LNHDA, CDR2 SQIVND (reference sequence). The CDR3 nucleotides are TGTGCCAGTAGTATAGGAAGCGGAAACAATCAGCCCCAGCATTTT. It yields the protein CASSIGSGNNQPQHF. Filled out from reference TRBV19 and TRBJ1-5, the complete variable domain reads DGGITQSPKYLFRKEGQNVTLSCEQNLNHDAMYWYRQDPGQGLRLIYYSQIVNDFQKGDIAEGYSVSREKKESFPLTVTSAQKNPTAFYLCASSIGSGNNQPQHFGDGTRLSIL.

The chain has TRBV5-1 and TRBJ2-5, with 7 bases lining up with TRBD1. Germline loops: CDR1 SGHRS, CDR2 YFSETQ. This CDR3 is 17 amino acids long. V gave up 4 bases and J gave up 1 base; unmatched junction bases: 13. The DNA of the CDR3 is TGCGCCAGCAGCCCAGGAGCGTCAGGGGGTTTCCAAGAGACCCAGTACTTC. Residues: CASSPGASGGFQETQYF.

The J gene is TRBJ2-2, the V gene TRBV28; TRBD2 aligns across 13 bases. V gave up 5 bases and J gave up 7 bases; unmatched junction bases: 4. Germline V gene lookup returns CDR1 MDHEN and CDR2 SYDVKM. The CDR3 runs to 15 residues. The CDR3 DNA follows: TGTGCCAGCAGTCCGGGACTAGCGGGATTCGGGGAGCTGTTTTTT. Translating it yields CASSPGLAGFGELFF.

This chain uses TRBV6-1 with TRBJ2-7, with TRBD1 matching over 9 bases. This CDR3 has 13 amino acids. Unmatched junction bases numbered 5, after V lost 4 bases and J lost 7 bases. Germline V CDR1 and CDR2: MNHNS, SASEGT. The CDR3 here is CASSGGTGREQYF. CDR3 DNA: TGTGCCAGCAGTGGGGGGACAGGGCGGGAGCAGTACTTC.

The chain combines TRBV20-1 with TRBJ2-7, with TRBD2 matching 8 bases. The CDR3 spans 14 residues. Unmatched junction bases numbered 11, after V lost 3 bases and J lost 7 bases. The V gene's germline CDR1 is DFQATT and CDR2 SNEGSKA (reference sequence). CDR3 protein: CSASPAGVSREQYF. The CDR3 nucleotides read TGCAGTGCTAGCCCAGCGGGAGTTTCTCGGGAGCAGTACTTC.

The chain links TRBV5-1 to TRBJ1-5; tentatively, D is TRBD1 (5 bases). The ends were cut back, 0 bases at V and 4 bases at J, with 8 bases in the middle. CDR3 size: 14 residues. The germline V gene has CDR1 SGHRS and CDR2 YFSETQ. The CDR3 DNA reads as TGCGCCAGCAGCTTGGGACAGAATAATCAGCCCCAGCATTTT. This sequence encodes CASSLGQNNQPQHF.

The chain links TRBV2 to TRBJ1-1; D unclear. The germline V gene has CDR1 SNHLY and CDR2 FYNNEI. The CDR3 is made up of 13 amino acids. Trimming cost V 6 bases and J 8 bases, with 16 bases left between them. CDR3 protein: CASRIFEAGEAFF. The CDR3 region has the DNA TGTGCCAGCAGAATCTTCGAGGCAGGAGAAGCTTTCTTT.

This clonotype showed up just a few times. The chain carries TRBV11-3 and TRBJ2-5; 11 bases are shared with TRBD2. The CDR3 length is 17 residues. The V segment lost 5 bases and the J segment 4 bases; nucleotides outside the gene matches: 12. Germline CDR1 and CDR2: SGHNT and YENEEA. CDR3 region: CASSPRSGTSGLETQYF. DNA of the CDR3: TGTGCCAGCAGCCCCAGATCCGGGACTAGCGGCTTAGAGACCCAGTACTTC.

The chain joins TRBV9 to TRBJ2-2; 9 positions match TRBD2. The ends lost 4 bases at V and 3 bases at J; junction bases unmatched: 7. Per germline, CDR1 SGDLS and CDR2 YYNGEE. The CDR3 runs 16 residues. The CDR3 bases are TGTGCCAGCAGCCGAGGGGGACTAGCCTACACCGGGGAGCTGTTTTTT. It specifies CASSRGGLAYTGELFF.

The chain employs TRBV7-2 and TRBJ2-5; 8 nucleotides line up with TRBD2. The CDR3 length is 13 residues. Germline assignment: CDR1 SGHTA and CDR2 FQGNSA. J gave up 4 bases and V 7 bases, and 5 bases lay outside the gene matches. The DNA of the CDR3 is TGTGCCAGCATCCCCCGGGGGGGAGAGACCCAGTACTTC. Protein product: CASIPRGGETQYF.

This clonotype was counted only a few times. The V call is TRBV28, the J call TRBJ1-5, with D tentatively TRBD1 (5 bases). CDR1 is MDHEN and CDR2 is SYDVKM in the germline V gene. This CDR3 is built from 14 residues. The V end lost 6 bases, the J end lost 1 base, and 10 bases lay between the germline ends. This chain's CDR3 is CASSGWGSNQPQHF. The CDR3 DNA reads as TGTGCCAGCAGCGGATGGGGGAGCAATCAGCCCCAGCATTTT.

The CDR3 region has the DNA TGCAGCGGCAGGGGGACGAACACTGAAGCTTTCTTT. Translation gives CSGRGTNTEAFF. The rearrangement links TRBV29-1 to TRBJ1-1; TRBD1 matches at 7 bases. This CDR3 region has 12 residues. V lost 7 bases, J lost 1 base, and 3 bases stayed unmatched. CDR1 is SQVTM and CDR2 is ANQGSEA in the germline V gene.

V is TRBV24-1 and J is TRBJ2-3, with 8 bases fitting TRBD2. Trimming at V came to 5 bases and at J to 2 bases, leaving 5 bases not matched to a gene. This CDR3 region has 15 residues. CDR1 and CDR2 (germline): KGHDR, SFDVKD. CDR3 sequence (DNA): TGTGCCACCAGTGGAACTAGCGGAAACACAGATACGCAGTATTTT. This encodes CATSGTSGNTDTQYF.

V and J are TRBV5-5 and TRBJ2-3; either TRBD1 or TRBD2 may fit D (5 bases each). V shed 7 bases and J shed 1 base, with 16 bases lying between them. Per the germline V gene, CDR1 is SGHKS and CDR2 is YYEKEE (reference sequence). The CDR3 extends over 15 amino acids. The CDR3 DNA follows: TGTGCCAGCGCCAACCCGGGGCGGGGCACAGATACGCAGTATTTT. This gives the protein CASANPGRGTDTQYF.

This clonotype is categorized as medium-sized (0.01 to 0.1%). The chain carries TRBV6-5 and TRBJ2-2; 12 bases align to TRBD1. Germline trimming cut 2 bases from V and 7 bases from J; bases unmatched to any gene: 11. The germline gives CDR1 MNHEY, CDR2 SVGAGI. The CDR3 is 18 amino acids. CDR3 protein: CASSYQTPGQGAGGELFF. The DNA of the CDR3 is TGTGCCAGCAGTTACCAAACCCCGGGACAGGGGGCTGGCGGGGAGCTGTTTTTT.